This TCR beta chain was documented in a study of blood T cell repertoires in COVID-19. The assay was immunoSEQ multiplex PCR, and TCRdb's table has in-frame clones only and misses some. The table includes under 150,000 clones, 65% to 85% detected once. CDR1 and CDR2 (germline): ENHRY, SYGVKD. V was cut by 5 bases and J by 0 bases, with 6 bases left in between. There are 13 residues in the CDR3. Sequences were obtained from peripheral blood. This TCR derives from a man in his sixties with active or convalescent COVID-19. V usage is TRBV10-3 and J usage is TRBJ2-3; D not resolved. CDR3 DNA: TGTGCCATCAGTTCAGATAGCACAGATACGCAGTATTTT. Translation gives CAISSDSTDTQYF.